This TCR beta chain came from a study of early T cells in non-severe SARS-CoV-2 infection (TCRdb year 2021). Study-wide context: Bulk RNA from unsorted whole blood was used for TCR sequencing, so alpha and beta chains could not be paired. What the authors observed across the whole study: Matching against VDJdb was skewed toward anti-spike CD8 responses, likely underestimated virus-specific expansions, and missed private and CD4 specificities.

Set within a cohort of healthcare workers in London, UK, this nested case-control study involved weekly PCR testing of nasopharyngeal swabs along with blood sampling. Between 23 and 31 March 2020, the week of the UK lockdown, healthcare workers were enrolled and then followed up weekly for as long as 16 weeks. This clonotype is a singleton in its sample. What antigen it recognizes has not been identified. A junction boundary mismatches the germline segment, possibly from a read error. The method behind the library was 5' RACE. These reads were obtained on a NextSeq 500. The TCR library protocol attached unique molecular identifiers to individual cDNA molecules to correct for sequencing error and PCR bias. TCR alpha and beta chains were both sequenced, and the abundances of alpha and beta sequences in each sample were closely correlated with each other. Turning to the authors' computational methods: Decombinator V4 was used to annotate the V gene, J gene and CDR3 of the TCR sequences. TCRs were defined as expanded if a significant change between any two time points was detected under a Poisson model with p below 0.0001. Abundances of TCRs were expressed as counts per million after normalisation to the total number of TCRs sequenced in each sample. TRAV1-2 paired with TRAJ12, TRAJ20 or TRAJ33 defined MAIT TCRs, while TRAV10 paired with TRAJ18 defined iNKT TCRs. VDJdb, accessed 1 November 2021, was searched for CMV, EBV and SARS-CoV-2 annotated TCRs, excluding TCRs annotated for multiple antigens. TCRdb trimmed the raw reads at Q25, called clones with MiXCR and kept productive beta chains. Each CDR3 protein appears once, grouped with its most common genes and DNA. These V and J calls are TCRdb output, not the study's own analysis. The sample profile shows fewer than 80,000 distinct CDR3 sequences; over 9% of them were found once. 3.5% to 5% of the sample comes from the top ten.

According to the germline V gene, CDR1 reads KGHSH and CDR2 reads LQKENI. The CDR3 holds 17 amino acids from the cysteine to the phenylalanine. Kept here is only the CDR3 DNA, which spans 51 bases and is read in frame from base 1. The chain is assembled from TRBV18 and TRBJ2-7; the D gene lacks a confident call. Sequencing used whole blood. This receptor was obtained from an adult who was a healthcare worker with PCR-confirmed SARS-CoV-2 infection or an uninfected control (not recorded which). The CDR3 reads CSSSPPTRAMRSYEQYF. The bases read TGTTCCAGCTCACCACCGACTCGGGCAATGAGGTCCTACGAGCAGTACTTC. With all but the CDR3 taken from the reference TRBV18 and TRBJ2-7 genes, the full variable domain is: NAGVMQNPRHLVRRRGQEARLRCSPMKGHSHVYWYRQLPEEGLKFMVYLQKENIIDESGMPKERFSAEFPKEGPSILRIQQVVRGDSAAYFCSSSPPTRAMRSYEQYFGPGTRLTVT.